The present T cell receptor beta chain was sequenced within a study of radiation and T cells in renal cell carcinoma. Treatment described: treatment-naive control, cytoreductive nephrectomy. Controls included a handful of female and about 10 male donors, resected 2011 to 2014. Libraries were prepared by immunoSEQ multiplex PCR; TCRdb keeps only in-frame clonotypes and omits some of them. Counted here are around 17,000 clones, approximately 58% occurring once; the ten biggest clones make up 9.7%. The sample in question was tumor tissue, obtained from a patient whose treatment was nephrectomy without radiotherapy. This TCR came from a man in his forties or fifties with renal cell carcinoma.

CDR3 coding DNA: TGTGCCAGCAGCGGCCGGGACAGCAACACCGGGGAGCTGTTTTTT. Protein product: CASSGRDSNTGELFF. The rearrangement links TRBV9 to TRBJ2-2, with 7 bases fitting TRBD1. Germline CDR1 is SGDLS and CDR2 is YYNGEE. V was pared by 3 bases and J by 2 bases, with 4 bases of the junction left unmatched. The length of the CDR3 is 15 residues.